Each of the 26 T cell receptor beta chains below was sequenced from the same sample in a study of tumor and adjacent non-tumor tissue in lung cancer. Three rounds of nested PCR, following a modified ARM-PCR protocol, produced the TCRbeta library. From the multiplex PCR reads, TCRdb called clonotypes with MiXCR, one entry per CDR3 protein. The profile shows about 120,000 distinct CDR3 sequences, nearly 85% of them singletons. No cell sorting was done before RNA was extracted from the tissue. Sequencing was carried out using lung tumor tissue. These receptors were obtained from a man between 65 and 85 years old with non-small cell lung cancer.

As concerns this clonotype: At one end, the junction sequence differs from germline, possibly due to a read error. The V call is TRBV10-1, the J call TRBJ2-3; tentative D call: TRBD1 (5 bases). This CDR3 spans 15 amino acids. The germline V gene encodes CDR1 WNHNN and CDR2 SYGVQD (reference sequence). The CDR3 here is CASGESKQAANMQYF. The CDR3, as DNA: TGCGCCAGCGGTGAGTCGAAACAGGCCGCAAATATGCAGTATTTT.

V and J are TRBV11-2 and TRBJ2-3, with D perhaps being TRBD1 or TRBD2 (5 bases each). CDR1 is SGHAT and CDR2 is FQNNGV in the germline V gene. There are 14 residues in the CDR3. Trimming shortened V by 10 bases and J by 7 bases, and 21 bases separated the two germline ends. DNA for the CDR3: TGTGCCAACAGTCTAGCCCCAGGGTCAAATACGCAGTATTTT. Encoded protein: CANSLAPGSNTQYF. The full variable domain, rest sourced from reference TRBV11-2 and TRBJ2-3, is EAGVAQSPRYKIIEKRQSVAFWCNPISGHATLYWYQQILGQGPKLLIQFQNNGVVDDSQLPKDRFSAERLKGVDSTLKIQPAKLEDSAVYLCANSLAPGSNTQYFGPGTRLTVL.

Notes on this clonotype: The junction departs from the called germline gene at one end, perhaps through a read error. The V call is TRBV6-5, the J call TRBJ2-7, with TRBD2 identical over 9 bases. The length of the CDR3 is 18 residues. Germline loops: CDR1 MNHEY, CDR2 SVGAGI. In DNA form, the CDR3 reads TGTGCCAGAAGTTACTCTAGGCTAGCGGGACCCCCAGGTTCCGAGCAGTACTTC. It encodes CARSYSRLAGPPGSEQYF.

In regard to this clonotype: It may be a read error: a sequence one base away is much more abundant. V and J are TRBV11-2 and TRBJ2-1; 10 nucleotides match TRBD2. The CDR3 sequence is 16 residues long. Germline V CDR1 and CDR2: SGHAT, FQNNGV. V was clipped by 7 bases and J by 0 bases; unmatched bases: 6. Written as DNA, the CDR3 is TGTGCCAGCATACTAGCGGGGCTGAGCTCCTACAATGAGCAGTTCTTC. Protein product: CASILAGLSSYNEQFF.

Of note for this clonotype: Just one base apart from a much larger clone, this may be a read error. This chain uses TRBV29-1 with TRBJ2-3, with 8 bases identical to TRBD2. The CDR3 length is 13 residues. CDR1 SQVTM and CDR2 ANQGSEA come from the germline V gene. The CDR3 sequence: CSAEAGGKDMQYF. CDR3 nucleotides: TGCAGCGCTGAGGCGGGGGGAAAAGATATGCAGTATTTT.

There are many counts of this clonotype. The V and J genes are TRBV5-1 and TRBJ2-2; 7 bases fit TRBD1. V shed 0 bases and J 8 bases; nucleotides not matched to a gene: 7. Germline V gene lookup returns CDR1 SGHRS and CDR2 YFSETQ. The CDR3 extends over 15 amino acids. The CDR3 nucleotides are TGCGCCAGCAGCTTGGTTACAGGGGACAGTGGGGAGCTGTTTTTT. Translating gives CASSLVTGDSGELFF.

In this sample, this clonotype turned up once. Germline and junction disagree at one end, which may indicate a read error. CDR3 region: CASSLYGVEESQYF. The CDR3 nucleotides read TGCGCCAGCAGTTTATATGGTGTAGAAGAGAGCCAGTACTTC. The gene calls are TRBV28 and TRBJ2-5; D uncertain. The germline CDR1 and CDR2 sequences are MDHEN and SYDVKM. The CDR3 has 14 amino acids.

For this clonotype: This clone may be a read error of a much larger clone one base away. The rearrangement links TRBV20-1 to TRBJ2-1; D tentatively reads TRBD1 or TRBD2 (7 bases each). Germline V lookup: CDR1 DFQATT, CDR2 SNEGSKA (reference sequence). The V end lost 6 bases, the J end lost 4 bases, and 16 bases lay between the germline ends. This CDR3 is built from 14 residues. This CDR3 reads CSAEAGQKYNEQFF. CDR3 nucleotides: TGCAGTGCAGAAGCGGGACAGAAATACAATGAGCAGTTCTTC.

Note on this clonotype: A read error may account for a junction end that differs from germline. The J gene is TRBJ1-2, the V gene TRBV4-1, with 11 bases aligning to TRBD1. Germline CDR1 is MGHRA and CDR2 is YSYEKL. The CDR3 has 17 amino acids. The CDR3 DNA is TGCACCAACAGCCAATGGACAGGGGGCGCGAGGCACTATGGTTACACCTTC. It yields the protein CTNSQWTGGARHYGYTF.

The chain employs TRBV6-1 and TRBJ1-4; weak D call: TRBD1 (5 bases). The CDR3 has 17 residues. Trimming stripped 0 bases from V and 7 bases from J, with 18 bases between. Germline V lookup: CDR1 MNHNS, CDR2 SASEGT. CDR3 DNA: TGTGCCAGCAGTGAAGCTAGTTCAGCAGGGCGCGGTGAAAAACTGTTTTTT. As protein: CASSEASSAGRGEKLFF.

With regard to this clonotype: The conserved phenylalanine or tryptophan is not found at the CDR3 terminus, so this likely reflects a read error. The chain uses TRBV11-2 and TRBJ2-1; D is possibly TRBD2 (6 bases). Germline CDR1 SGHAT, CDR2 FQNNGV. This CDR3 contains 18 residues. Here the CDR3 reads CAGSLYVRDWASYNEQFS. The CDR3 DNA reads as TGTGCCGGCAGCTTATATGTGAGGGACTGGGCCTCCTACAATGAGCAGTTCTCC.

Details on this clonotype: The junction departs from germline at one end; a sequencing error may be responsible. This chain joins TRBV10-1 and TRBJ1-2; D remains unclear. Germline V gene lookup returns CDR1 WNHNN and CDR2 SYGVQD (reference sequence). The CDR3 is made up of 15 amino acids. The CDR3 DNA reads TGCGCCGGCAGTGGGTCGACATGCCAACCATATGGCTACACCTTC. Residues: CAGSGSTCQPYGYTF.

About this clonotype itself: Compared with germline, one end of the junction differs, possibly owing to a read error. V gene TRBV5-1 combines with J gene TRBJ1-2; D is ambiguous. Germline V gene data show CDR1 as SGHRS and CDR2 as YFSETQ. The length of the CDR3 is 15 residues. The CDR3 sequence: CASSLAGGKGYGYIF. For the CDR3, the DNA is TGCGCCAGCAGCTTGGCCGGAGGGAAAGGTTATGGCTACATCTTC. Full variable domain (remainder filled in from reference TRBV5-1 and TRBJ1-2): KAGVTQTPRYLIKTRGQQVTLSCSPISGHRSVSWYQQTPGQGLQFLFEYFSETQRNKGNFPGRFSGRQFSNSRSEMNVSTLELGDSALYLCASSLAGGKGYGYIFGSGTRLTVV.

As for this clonotype: A read error may account for a junction end that differs from germline. The rearrangement links TRBV11-1 to TRBJ2-3; the D gene is possibly TRBD1 (6 bases). CDR1 SGHAT and CDR2 FQDESV come from the germline V gene (reference sequence). The CDR3 covers 15 residues. The CDR3 loop reads CTSSLSGTYTGTQYF. The CDR3 nucleotides are TGTACCAGCAGCCTTTCCGGGACATATACAGGTACGCAGTATTTT.

The gene calls are TRBV29-1 and TRBJ1-2; D is unclear. CDR3 length: 13 amino acids. CDR1 is SQVTM, CDR2 ANQGSEA, per germline. CDR3 in amino acids: CIVLQTGAYEYTF. CDR3 DNA: TGCATTGTTCTCCAGACGGGAGCCTATGAATACACCTTC.

This clonotype has at least ten counts. The genes are TRBV24-1 and TRBJ2-7; D is perhaps TRBD1 (6 bases). This CDR3 region has 16 residues. V was clipped by 3 bases and J by 5 bases, with 19 bases between them. Germline CDR1 and CDR2: KGHDR and SFDVKD. Here the CDR3 DNA reads TGTGCCACCAGTGATAACGCCGGGACAAGCGTGAACGAGCAGTACTTC. This gives the protein CATSDNAGTSVNEQYF.

Concerning this clonotype: The germline gene is not matched at one end of the junction; a read error may be the cause. The chain combines TRBV6-1 with TRBJ1-6; TRBD1 agrees at 7 bases. The CDR3 contains 15 residues. CDR1 MNHNS and CDR2 SASEGT come from the germline V gene. CDR3 loop: CTSRGDSRYNSPFQF. CDR3 bases: TGTACCAGCAGGGGGGACAGCCGCTATAATTCACCCTTCCAATTT.

In regard to this clonotype: The junction differs from germline at one of its ends, possibly a read error. The rearrangement joins TRBV6-5 to TRBJ1-6; D is unresolved. Germline-derived CDR1 and CDR2 are MNHEY and SVGAGI. The CDR3 is 15 residues long. CDR3 nucleotides: TGTGTCAGCAGTTATTCCGACCTTAAAAATTCACCCCTCCACTTT. Protein sequence: CVSSYSDLKNSPLHF.

A single count supports this clonotype. The junction does not match germline at one end; this may be a read error. The genes are TRBV7-9 and TRBJ1-6; unclear D gene. Looked up from germline, CDR1 is SEHNR and CDR2 is FQNEAQ (reference sequence). This CDR3 has 15 amino acids. CDR3 residues: CAGSQLRAANSPLHF. For the CDR3, the DNA is TGTGCCGGCAGCCAACTCCGAGCCGCTAATTCACCCCTCCACTTT.

Comments on this clonotype: The junction shows a germline mismatch at one end, possibly a read error. The chain joins TRBV6-2 or TRBV6-3 to TRBJ2-1; weak D call: TRBD2 (5 bases). There are 12 residues in the CDR3. The V gene's germline CDR1 is MNHEY and CDR2 SVGEGT. CDR3 in amino acids: CASSYVVSEQFF. The CDR3 DNA reads TGTGCCAGCAGTTACGTCGTTAGCGAGCAGTTCTTT.

The DNA of the CDR3 is TGTGCCAGCACTACATGGGAAAAACTGTTTTTT. Translated, it gives CASTTWEKLFF. The rearrangement joins TRBV12-3 or TRBV12-4 to TRBJ1-4; no clear D. Trimming removed 7 bases from V and 8 bases from J, with 8 bases in between. The CDR3 contains 11 residues.

As to this clonotype: Likely a read error: the CDR3 ends without its conserved phenylalanine or tryptophan. V and J are TRBV19 and TRBJ1-1; D is unclear. With 8 bases removed from V and 5 bases from J, the gap between germline ends came to 21 bases. CDR1 LNHDA and CDR2 SQIVND come from the germline V gene (reference sequence). The CDR3 sequence is 15 residues long. CDR3 sequence reads: CASQVGGKARTEAFL. In DNA form, the CDR3 reads TGTGCCAGTCAGGTGGGAGGGAAGGCTCGGACTGAAGCTTTCCTT.

Notes on this clonotype: Since the CDR3 does not end with the conserved phenylalanine or tryptophan, this likely comes from a read error. J is TRBJ2-3 and V is TRBV10-3; possible D gene TRBD2, 5 bases. The CDR3 extends over 15 amino acids. Germline values: CDR1 ENHRY, CDR2 SYGVKD. The CDR3 loop reads CAISEVERLTDTQYI. The CDR3 DNA reads TGTGCCATTAGTGAGGTAGAGCGGTTAACAGATACGCAGTATATT.

This clonotype was found many times. This rearrangement joins TRBV20-1 to TRBJ2-7; 8 bases map to TRBD1. V trimming: 5 bases; J trimming: 3 bases; junction bases outside the gene matches: 9. There are 14 residues in the CDR3. Germline CDR1 and CDR2: DFQATT and SNEGSKA (reference sequence). The DNA for the CDR3 is TGCAGTGCTCTAGGACAGGGTTTAATCTACGAGCAGTACTTC. Translation gives CSALGQGLIYEQYF.

With regard to this clonotype: The junction departs from the called germline gene at one end, perhaps through a read error. The V and J genes are TRBV14 and TRBJ2-7; no firm D call. The CDR3 length is 12 residues. Germline V CDR1 and CDR2: SGHDN, FVKESK. The CDR3 region is CAISRSSVEQYF. CDR3 sequence (DNA): TGTGCCATCAGCCGCTCTTCGGTTGAGCAATACTTC.

A remark on this clonotype: The conserved phenylalanine or tryptophan normally closing the CDR3 is absent here, so this likely arose from a read error. The V gene is TRBV20-1, the J gene TRBJ1-2; maybe TRBD1 (5 bases). The CDR3 spans 13 residues. Trimming pared 4 bases from V and 2 bases from J, leaving 11 bases between. The germline V gene has CDR1 DFQATT and CDR2 SNEGSKA (reference sequence). This CDR3 is CSATRGPNYGYTL. As DNA, the CDR3 is TGCAGTGCTACTAGGGGACCCAACTATGGCTACACCTTG.